These 17 T cell receptor beta chains share one sample of origin, sequenced in a study of shared clonotypes between healthy human individuals. Sequencing was performed with immunoSEQ multiplex PCR; in TCRdb, only in-frame clones are kept and a portion is missing. The data show 1,500,000 or so clones, with approximately 98.5% seen just once and around 0.33% held by the top ten. The specimen was naive CD4+ T cells sorted from blood. Subset denoted: CD45RA+ positively selected. The receptors shown here come from a man under 40 in good health.

This rearrangement joins TRBV7-9 to TRBJ2-2; D is possibly TRBD2 (6 bases). The V end was cut by 3 bases, the J end by 2 bases, with 13 bases between. Germline V gene data show CDR1 as SEHNR and CDR2 as FQNEAQ (reference sequence). This CDR3 is built from 16 residues. CDR3 sequence (DNA): TGTGCCAGCAGCTTCCCGAAACTAGCTAACACCGGGGAGCTGTTTTTT. Translated: CASSFPKLANTGELFF.

This clone was picked up one time. The chain uses TRBV11-2 and TRBJ2-1; 14 bases are shared with TRBD2. Germline V gene data show CDR1 as SGHAT and CDR2 as FQNNGV. The CDR3 covers 16 residues. V lost 1 base, J lost 9 bases, and 5 bases stayed unmatched. CDR3 residues: CASSLGRLAGGVEQFF. CDR3 coding DNA: TGTGCCAGCAGCTTAGGCAGACTAGCGGGAGGGGTTGAGCAGTTCTTC.

The sample holds one count of this clone. The J gene is TRBJ2-3, the V gene TRBV28; TRBD2 matches 13 bases. The CDR3 runs to 16 residues. Losses at the gene ends were 8 bases for V and 1 base for J; bases not matched to a gene: 6. Germline V gene sequence: CDR1 MDHEN, CDR2 SYDVKM. The CDR3 spells CASELAGGPGTDTQYF. DNA of the CDR3: TGTGCCAGCGAACTAGCGGGAGGGCCTGGCACAGATACGCAGTATTTT.

The rearrangement joins TRBV29-1 to TRBJ1-1; D unresolved. V shed 4 bases and J shed 0 bases, with 6 bases lying between them. The CDR3 is 12 residues long. Germline V gene lookup returns CDR1 SQVTM and CDR2 ANQGSEA. CDR3 amino acids: CSVGHVNTEAFF. The CDR3 nucleotides are TGCAGCGTTGGCCACGTGAACACTGAAGCTTTCTTT.

The chain links TRBV20-1 to TRBJ2-5; no clear D gene. CDR1 and CDR2 from the germline V gene are DFQATT and SNEGSKA (reference sequence). The CDR3 spans 11 residues. V gave up 3 bases and J gave up 3 bases, with 5 bases separating them. The CDR3 loop is CSASPKETQYF. The CDR3 DNA follows: TGCAGTGCTAGTCCTAAAGAGACCCAGTACTTC.

This sequence joins TRBV29-1 and TRBJ2-1; 9 bases agree with TRBD1. This CDR3 comprises 14 residues. Germline V gene sequence: CDR1 SQVTM, CDR2 ANQGSEA. The ends lost 3 bases at V and 5 bases at J; junction bases unmatched: 5. The CDR3 sequence: CSVDPTGGNNEQFF. DNA of the CDR3: TGCAGCGTTGACCCGACAGGGGGTAACAATGAGCAGTTCTTC.

This clone was observed a single time. This sample also contains other DNA sequences that code for the same CDR3. This chain uses TRBV4-3 with TRBJ2-7; perhaps TRBD1 as D (6 bases). The CDR3 extends over 15 amino acids. V gave up 0 bases and J gave up 2 bases, with 11 bases separating them. Germline CDR1 and CDR2: LGHNA and YSLEER. The CDR3 nucleotides read TGCGCCAGCAGCCAAGAAGCCAGGGGAGCCTACGAGCAGTACTTC. Translated, it gives CASSQEARGAYEQYF.

The rearrangement uses TRBV5-4 and TRBJ2-3, with TRBD2 identical over 9 bases. This CDR3 has 14 residues. Trimming took 3 bases from V and 7 from J; bases not matched to a gene: 6. From germline, CDR1 is SGHNT and CDR2 YYREEE (reference sequence). The CDR3 sequence: CASSSNLAGYTQYF. Written as DNA, the CDR3 is TGTGCCAGCAGCTCGAATCTAGCGGGGTATACGCAGTATTTT.

V gene TRBV7-9 combines with J gene TRBJ2-6; D gene uncertain. Germline V gene data show CDR1 as SEHNR and CDR2 as FQNEAQ (reference sequence). The V and J ends lost 5 bases and 0 bases respectively, with 8 bases between them. The CDR3 spans 15 residues. Here the CDR3 DNA reads TGTGCCAGCAGCACCTACAGCTCTGGGGCCAACGTCCTGACTTTC. It encodes CASSTYSSGANVLTF.

V and J are TRBV5-6 and TRBJ2-5; 7 nucleotides match TRBD2. Germline CDR1 SGHDT, CDR2 YYEEEE. The CDR3 consists of 15 residues. After removal of 4 bases from V and 2 bases from J, the junction contained 8 bases not matched to a gene. CDR3 in amino acids: CASSVPGGTQETQYF. The CDR3 region has the DNA TGTGCCAGCAGCGTCCCGGGAGGAACTCAAGAGACCCAGTACTTC. Using reference TRBV5-6 and TRBJ2-5 for the parts outside the CDR3, the full variable domain is DAGVTQSPTHLIKTRGQQVTLRCSPKSGHDTVSWYQQALGQGPQFIFQYYEEEERQRGNFPDRFSGHQFPNYSSELNVNALLLGDSALYLCASSVPGGTQETQYFGPGTRLLVL.

The genes are TRBV18 and TRBJ2-1, with 7 bases identical to TRBD2. The CDR3 is 15 amino acids. J lost 1 base, V lost 3 bases, and 3 bases had no gene match. Germline CDR1 and CDR2: KGHSH and LQKENI. The CDR3 DNA reads as TGTGCCAGCTCACCCGGACTAGAATCCTACAATGAGCAGTTCTTC. It is translated as CASSPGLESYNEQFF.

V usage is TRBV6-5 and J usage is TRBJ1-2, with TRBD1 as a possible D gene (5 bases). The CDR3 is 16 residues long. Trimming removed 1 base at V and 5 bases at J, with 17 bases between. Germline V gene lookup returns CDR1 MNHEY and CDR2 SVGAGI. The CDR3 sequence is CASSYFPGNPSYGYTF. The CDR3 DNA reads TGTGCCAGCAGTTACTTCCCAGGGAACCCTTCATATGGCTACACCTTC.

The chain uses TRBV15 and TRBJ2-2; 7 bases map to TRBD2. V lost 0 bases, J lost 6 bases, and 4 bases stayed unmatched. The CDR3 has 15 residues. CDR1 and CDR2 (germline): LNHNV, YYDKDF (reference sequence). The chain's CDR3 is CATSRDTSVAGELFF. The CDR3 DNA is TGTGCCACCAGCAGAGACACTAGCGTGGCCGGGGAGCTGTTTTTT.

The chain carries TRBV29-1 and TRBJ2-7, with TRBD2 as a possible D gene (5 bases). V lost 1 base and J 5 bases, leaving 27 bases between the germline ends. The V gene's germline CDR1 is SQVTM and CDR2 ANQGSEA. This CDR3 contains 18 residues. Here the CDR3 DNA reads TGCAGCGTTGAAGTTACGGCTATTCCCCCCCCGAGGAGGAACGAGCAGTACTTC. Its protein is CSVEVTAIPPPRRNEQYF.

This clone appeared a single time. This CDR3 is CASSPKTGRNYEQYF. CDR3 in DNA: TGTGCCAGCTCACCAAAAACAGGGAGGAACTACGAGCAGTACTTC. The chain is built from TRBV18 and TRBJ2-7; tentatively, D is TRBD1 or TRBD2 (6 bases each). From germline, CDR1 is KGHSH and CDR2 LQKENI. The CDR3 contains 15 residues. V shed 2 bases and J shed 3 bases, with 14 bases lying between them. Filled out from reference TRBV18 and TRBJ2-7, the complete variable domain reads NAGVMQNPRHLVRRRGQEARLRCSPMKGHSHVYWYRQLPEEGLKFMVYLQKENIIDESGMPKERFSAEFPKEGPSILRIQQVVRGDSAAYFCASSPKTGRNYEQYFGPGTRLTVT.

This chain joins TRBV19 and TRBJ2-2; TRBD2 aligns across 8 bases. The V gene end was trimmed by 3 bases and the J gene end by 6 bases; junction bases not matched to a gene: 15. CDR1 LNHDA and CDR2 SQIVND come from the germline V gene (reference sequence). This CDR3 has 18 amino acids. CDR3 coding DNA: TGTGCCAGTAGTATTGGTAGCGGGAAGGGAACTGGGTCCGGGGAGCTGTTTTTT. This encodes CASSIGSGKGTGSGELFF.

V usage is TRBV19 and J usage is TRBJ1-5; D is ambiguous. Germline V gene lookup returns CDR1 LNHDA and CDR2 SQIVND (reference sequence). The CDR3 runs 18 residues. The V end was cut by 3 bases, the J end by 3 bases, with 21 bases between. The CDR3 DNA reads TGTGCCAGTAGTATCGGCAAAACGGGCGGAAGGGTCAATCAGCCCCAGCATTTT. Encoded protein: CASSIGKTGGRVNQPQHF.